The 27 T cell receptor beta chains in this list originate from one sample, sequenced in a study of blood T cells in healthy people across ages. With a J-beta primer mix and a sample-barcoded 5' primer, a second PCR ran 7 to 11 cycles. Using its own MiXCR run on the 5' RACE reads, TCRdb lists one record per CDR3 protein. Here the sample spans fewer than 750,000 distinct CDR3 sequences, around 50% being singletons. Sequences were obtained from blood. The source of these receptors is a woman aged 80 or over in good health.

The chain is built from TRBV12-3 or TRBV12-4 and TRBJ2-2; 10 bases are shared with TRBD1. Unmatched junction bases numbered 8, after V lost 7 bases and J lost 6 bases. This CDR3 is built from 15 residues. CDR3 in amino acids: CASNRDRGLAGELFF. CDR3 bases: TGTGCCAGCAACAGAGACAGGGGGCTGGCCGGGGAGCTGTTTTTT.

The chain uses TRBV6-1 and TRBJ2-6; D ambiguous. The V gene's germline CDR1 is MNHNS and CDR2 SASEGT. The CDR3 runs to 15 residues. With 1 base removed from V and 0 bases from J, the gap between germline ends came to 4 bases. The CDR3 DNA follows: TGTGCCAGCAGTGAAGATAGCTCTGGGGCCAACGTCCTGACTTTC. Translation gives CASSEDSSGANVLTF.

The chain couples TRBV5-1 to TRBJ2-7; perhaps D is TRBD1 or TRBD2 (6 bases each). Germline V lookup: CDR1 SGHRS, CDR2 YFSETQ. Trimming stripped 0 bases from V and 2 bases from J, with 27 bases between. There are 20 residues in the CDR3. The CDR3 sequence is CASSLALGGRGFSLPYEQYF. CDR3 coding DNA: TGCGCCAGCAGCTTGGCCCTGGGAGGCAGGGGTTTCTCCCTCCCCTACGAGCAGTACTTC.

The chain recombines TRBV4-3 with TRBJ2-7; D is possibly TRBD1 or TRBD2 (5 bases each). This CDR3 is 15 amino acids long. Germline V gives CDR1 LGHNA, CDR2 YSLEER. Trimming left V 0 bases short and J 0 bases short, with 9 bases between. The CDR3 DNA reads as TGCGCCAGCAGCCAAGACAGGGAGAGCTCCTACGAGCAGTACTTC. Its protein product is CASSQDRESSYEQYF.

This clonotype was recorded once. A junction end diverges from the germline sequence, so it may reflect a read error. The V call is TRBV25-1, the J call TRBJ1-1; TRBD1 matches 12 bases. Germline V gene data show CDR1 as MGHDK and CDR2 as SYGVNS. The CDR3 spans 15 residues. The CDR3 here is CASSESGTGGTETFF. DNA of the CDR3: TGTGCCAGCAGTGAATCTGGGACAGGGGGCACTGAAACTTTCTTT.

There are many counts of this clonotype. The chain employs TRBV20-1 and TRBJ2-3; D possibly corresponds to TRBD2 (5 bases). The CDR3 is 15 residues long. From germline, CDR1 is DFQATT and CDR2 SNEGSKA (reference sequence). Between the trimmed V and J ends, which lost 5 bases and 2 bases, there was a span of 17 bases. CDR3 sequence reads: CSARGWRASTDTQYF. CDR3 nucleotide sequence: TGCAGTGCTCGAGGTTGGCGGGCCTCCACAGATACGCAGTATTTT.

In this sample, this clonotype turned up many times. The chain uses TRBV27 and TRBJ2-3, with D perhaps being TRBD1 or TRBD2 (5 bases each). V was shortened by 8 bases and J by 4 bases, with 13 bases between the two germline ends. CDR3 length: 13 residues. Germline loops: CDR1 MNHEY, CDR2 SMNVEV (reference sequence). The chain's CDR3 is CASGRTGPDTQYF. In DNA, the CDR3 is TGTGCCAGCGGCCGTACGGGGCCAGATACGCAGTATTTT.

The chain is built from TRBV9 and TRBJ1-2; possibly TRBD1 for D (5 bases). This CDR3 is built from 14 residues. V lost 4 bases, J lost 9 bases, and 19 bases lay in between. Germline assignment: CDR1 SGDLS and CDR2 YYNGEE. The DNA for the CDR3 is TGTGCCAGCAGCCCCCGACAGACAGATTATAGCTACACCTTC. Amino acids: CASSPRQTDYSYTF.

In DNA, the CDR3 is TGCGCCAGCAGCTACCAAAAAGAAACAGGGAACTATGGCTACACCTTC. It yields the protein CASSYQKETGNYGYTF. The chain carries TRBV5-1 and TRBJ1-2, with D possibly being TRBD1 (6 bases). This CDR3 has 16 residues. In germline, CDR1 is SGHRS, CDR2 YFSETQ. V shed 3 bases and J shed 2 bases, with 17 bases lying between them.

The chain recombines TRBV7-3 with TRBJ2-5, with D possibly matching TRBD2 (7 bases). The CDR3 totals 15 residues. The germline V gene has CDR1 SGHTA and CDR2 FQGTGA. V was shortened by 5 bases and J by 5 bases, with 18 bases between the two germline ends. CDR3 bases: TGTGCCAGCAGCCCAACCGGGGGGCCCGTGGAGACCCAGTACTTC. Amino acid sequence: CASSPTGGPVETQYF. Complete variable domain (other parts from reference TRBV7-3 and TRBJ2-5): GAGVSQTPSNKVTEKGKYVELRCDPISGHTALYWYRQSLGQGPEFLIYFQGTGAADDSGLPNDRFFAVRPEGSVSTLKIQRTERGDSAVYLCASSPTGGPVETQYFGPGTRLLVL.

This clonotype was detected many times. This sequence joins TRBV25-1 and TRBJ2-1, with no clear D. Germline loops: CDR1 MGHDK, CDR2 SYGVNS. There are 14 residues in the CDR3. V lost 1 base and J 8 bases, leaving 12 bases between the germline ends. The CDR3: CASSEWKGADEQFF. The CDR3 coding sequence is TGTGCCAGCAGTGAATGGAAGGGCGCCGATGAGCAGTTCTTC.

The chain links TRBV24-1 to TRBJ2-3; 8 bases fit TRBD2. Trimming removed 7 bases from V and 8 bases from J; junction bases left unmatched: 4. The CDR3 runs to 12 residues. Germline V gene sequence: CDR1 KGHDR, CDR2 SFDVKD. DNA of the CDR3: TGTGCCACCAGAGGAGCGGGAGCTACGCAGTATTTT. Translated, it gives CATRGAGATQYF.

The chain couples TRBV6-2 or TRBV6-3 to TRBJ2-7; D ambiguous. Germline loops: CDR1 MNHEY, CDR2 SVGEGT. The CDR3 is 14 residues long. Trimming stripped 0 bases from V and 3 bases from J, with 9 bases between. The CDR3 bases are TGTGCCAGCAGTTACTCTGTCAGAAGCTACGAGCAGTACTTC. It yields the protein CASSYSVRSYEQYF.

This clonotype came up once. The junction departs from germline at one end; a sequencing error may be responsible. J is TRBJ2-1 and V is TRBV28; D not certain. The length of the CDR3 is 15 residues. Germline lookup yields CDR1 MDHEN and CDR2 SYDVKM. CDR3 sequence reads: CAGSLKGLGYNEQFF. DNA for the CDR3: TGTGCCGGCAGTTTAAAGGGATTGGGGTACAATGAGCAGTTCTTC.

The V and J genes are TRBV20-1 and TRBJ1-2; weak D call: TRBD1 (6 bases). CDR3 length: 14 residues. Trimming shortened V by 5 bases and J by 3 bases, and 16 bases separated the two germline ends. In germline, CDR1 is DFQATT, CDR2 SNEGSKA (reference sequence). The DNA for the CDR3 is TGCAGTGCTCACCCTCGGGGGGGCCACTATGGCTACACCTTC. Amino acid sequence: CSAHPRGGHYGYTF.

Notes on this clonotype: One end of the junction is discordant with germline, which a read error may explain. This chain links TRBV27 with TRBJ1-2, with D hard to call. Looked up from germline, CDR1 is MNHEY and CDR2 is SMNVEV (reference sequence). The CDR3 is 11 amino acids. As DNA, the CDR3 is TGTGCCACCCGAACGACGGATGGCTACACCTTT. Protein: CATRTTDGYTF.

This clonotype was recorded at least ten times. This chain links TRBV10-3 with TRBJ1-5; 12 bases map to TRBD1. CDR3 length equals 16 residues. In germline, CDR1 is ENHRY, CDR2 SYGVKD. The V and J ends lost 6 bases and 1 base, in that order; junction bases with no gene match: 4. The CDR3 bases are TGTGCCATCAGCCGGGACAGGGGGCTGAGCAATCAGCCCCAGCATTTT. It codes for CAISRDRGLSNQPQHF.

This clonotype was counted between two and nine times. The genes are TRBV11-2 and TRBJ2-5; D not certain. V shed 4 bases and J shed 0 bases, with 9 bases lying between them. CDR3 length: 14 residues. Germline V gene lookup returns CDR1 SGHAT and CDR2 FQNNGV. DNA of the CDR3: TGTGCCAGCAGCTCCCGGGCGGACCAAGAGACCCAGTACTTC. Its protein is CASSSRADQETQYF.

This clonotype was picked up a small number of times. This rearrangement joins TRBV12-3 or TRBV12-4 to TRBJ2-1; 7 bases match TRBD2. Gene TRBJ2-7 matches the end of the DNA better, so the J call may be wrong. The CDR3 contains 15 residues. Here the CDR3 DNA reads TGTGCCAGCAGTTTAGGGACTAGGGCCTACAATGAGCAGTACTTC. Translating it yields CASSLGTRAYNEQYF.

This clonotype was detected only a few times. The J gene is TRBJ2-2, the V gene TRBV3-1; tentative D call: TRBD1 (5 bases). Trimming removed 3 bases at V and 5 bases at J, with 7 bases between. Per germline, CDR1 LGHDT and CDR2 YNNKEL (reference sequence). This CDR3 contains 13 residues. Written as DNA, the CDR3 is TGTGCCAGCAGCCATCAGGGTACCGGGGAGCTGTTTTTT. It is translated as CASSHQGTGELFF.

The genes are TRBV20-1 and TRBJ2-6; D not certain. Germline CDR1 and CDR2: DFQATT and SNEGSKA (reference sequence). V was shortened by 2 bases and J by 1 base, with 6 bases between the two germline ends. This CDR3 is built from 14 residues. CDR3 nucleotide sequence: TGCAGTGCTAGACCGGAGTCTGGGGCCAACGTCCTGACTTTC. This codes for CSARPESGANVLTF.

The sample holds many counts of this clonotype. The chain links TRBV6-5 to TRBJ2-1; D may correspond to TRBD1 or TRBD2 (5 bases each). CDR1 and CDR2 (germline): MNHEY, SVGAGI. The CDR3 sequence is 14 residues long. V shed 5 bases and J shed 6 bases, with 14 bases lying between them. Here the CDR3 reads CASSDRDGFNEQFF. CDR3 nucleotide sequence: TGTGCCAGCAGTGACCGGGACGGCTTCAATGAGCAGTTCTTC.

The V gene is TRBV7-6, the J gene TRBJ2-5, with D tentatively TRBD2 (5 bases). V shed 1 base and J shed 3 bases, with 15 bases lying between them. The CDR3 has 16 residues. Germline CDR1 and CDR2: SGHVS and FNYEAQ. CDR3 sequence (DNA): TGTGCCAGCAGCTTAGTGGGCGGGCGGGTCAAAGAGACCCAGTACTTC. Its protein is CASSLVGGRVKETQYF.

Turning to this clonotype: A much larger clone sits a single nucleotide away, making a read error possible. The chain recombines TRBV29-1 with TRBJ2-7; D may correspond to TRBD1 or TRBD2 (6 bases each). V lost 2 bases, J lost 2 bases, and 16 bases lay in between. CDR3 length equals 15 residues. The V gene's germline CDR1 is SQVTM and CDR2 ANQGSEA. The CDR3 nucleotides are TGCAGCGTTGAACCTGTTAGGGGGGCCGCCTACGAGCAGTACTTC. Its protein product is CSVEPVRGAAYEQYF.

The V gene is TRBV28, the J gene TRBJ2-3, with 15 bases matching TRBD2. Unmatched junction bases numbered 10, after V lost 5 bases and J lost 7 bases. Germline V gives CDR1 MDHEN, CDR2 SYDVKM. This CDR3 spans 17 amino acids. In nucleotides, the CDR3 is TGTGCCAGCAGTCCCGCCGGGACTAGCGGGAGGAGGAATACGCAGTATTTT. It codes for CASSPAGTSGRRNTQYF.

The DNA for the CDR3 is TGTGCCAGCAAACTTTCGGGGATTATTCCCTACGAGCAGTACTTC. It yields the protein CASKLSGIIPYEQYF. The chain carries TRBV7-8 and TRBJ2-7, with D perhaps TRBD2 (5 bases). Germline assignment: CDR1 SGHVS and CDR2 FQNEAQ. The length of the CDR3 is 15 residues. V lost 7 bases to trimming and J lost 2 bases, with 18 bases between them.

This clonotype has ten or more counts. The chain is built from TRBV7-9 and TRBJ2-7; a weak D match, TRBD2 (5 bases). This CDR3 comprises 12 residues. Trimming took 5 bases from V and 3 from J, leaving 8 bases between them. Germline loops: CDR1 SEHNR, CDR2 FQNEAQ (reference sequence). The CDR3, as DNA: TGTGCCAGCAGCGCAGAGGGCTACGAGCAGTACTTC. It translates to CASSAEGYEQYF.